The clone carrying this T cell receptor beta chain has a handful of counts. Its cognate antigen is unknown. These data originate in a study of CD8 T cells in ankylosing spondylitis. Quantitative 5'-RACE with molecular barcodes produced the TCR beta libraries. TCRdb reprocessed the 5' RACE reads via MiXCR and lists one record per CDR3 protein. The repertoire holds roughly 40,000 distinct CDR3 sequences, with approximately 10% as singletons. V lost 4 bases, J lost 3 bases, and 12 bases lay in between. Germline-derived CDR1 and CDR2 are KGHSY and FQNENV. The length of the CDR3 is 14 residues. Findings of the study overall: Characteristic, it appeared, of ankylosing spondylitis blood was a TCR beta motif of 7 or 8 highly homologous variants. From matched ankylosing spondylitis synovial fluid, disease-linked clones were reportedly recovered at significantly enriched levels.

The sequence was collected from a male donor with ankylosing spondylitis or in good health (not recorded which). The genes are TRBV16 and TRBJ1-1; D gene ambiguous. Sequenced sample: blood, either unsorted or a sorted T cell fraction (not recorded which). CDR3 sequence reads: CASSPKRADTEAFF. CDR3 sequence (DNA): TGTGCCAGCAGCCCGAAGAGGGCAGACACTGAAGCTTTCTTT.